This T cell receptor (beta chain) was obtained from a study of blood T cells in healthy people across ages. The wider study: Capture via template switching afforded approximately one barcoded beta molecule per two T cells. Study-level results: A roughly linear age-dependent decrease characterized TCR beta diversity per million T cells. Naive T cell percentage showed a strong correlation with the diversity of TCR beta.

This clonotype showed up just a few times. What it binds is unknown. This CDR3 has 14 amino acids. CDR1 and CDR2 (germline): LNHNV, YYDKDF (reference sequence). The V gene lost 2 bases and the J gene lost 5 bases, with 9 bases spanning the gap. Then a second PCR, running roughly 7 to 11 cycles, was carried out with a sample-barcoded 5' primer and a J-beta primer mix. Every cDNA molecule bore a tag from a template-switch adaptor containing 12 random nucleotides. TCRdb re-analysed the 5' RACE reads in MiXCR, keeping a single row per CDR3 protein. The table lists hundreds of thousands of distinct CDR3 sequences, around 27% of them singletons. This sample also belongs to another study, concerning T cells of mothers and their children.

The chain joins TRBV15 to TRBJ2-2; D ambiguous. The sequencing sample was made of blood. The TCR sequence derives from a boy younger than 10 in good health. CDR3 sequence reads: CATSRSPQTGELFF. Here the CDR3 DNA reads TGTGCCACCAGCAGAAGCCCGCAAACCGGGGAGCTGTTTTTT.